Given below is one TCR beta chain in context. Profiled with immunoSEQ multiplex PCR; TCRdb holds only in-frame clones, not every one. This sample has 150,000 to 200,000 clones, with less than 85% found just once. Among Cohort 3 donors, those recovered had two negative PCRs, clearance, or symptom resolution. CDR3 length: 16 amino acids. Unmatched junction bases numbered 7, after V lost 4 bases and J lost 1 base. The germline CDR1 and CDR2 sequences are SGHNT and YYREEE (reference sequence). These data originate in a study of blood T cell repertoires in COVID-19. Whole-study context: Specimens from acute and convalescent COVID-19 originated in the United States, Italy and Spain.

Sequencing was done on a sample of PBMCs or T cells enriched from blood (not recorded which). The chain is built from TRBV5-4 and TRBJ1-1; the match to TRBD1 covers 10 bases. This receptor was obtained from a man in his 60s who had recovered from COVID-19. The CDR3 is CASSLGTGATNTEAFF. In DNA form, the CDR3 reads TGTGCCAGCAGCCTAGGGACAGGGGCAACGAACACTGAAGCTTTCTTT.